Listed below are T cell receptor beta chains from one sample, sequenced in a study of cytomegalovirus exposure and HLA in healthy donors. Clones were read by immunoSEQ multiplex PCR, and TCRdb kept only the in-frame ones, dropping some. The table records roughly 130,000 clones, roughly 78% of them present only once. The sequenced sample consisted of PBMCs. These receptors were collected from a man aged 25 to 45 in good health and CMV-seronegative. Both conserved end residues are part of each CDR3. The D gene is left open where the match is weak. Only part of the rows carry a size: once, few, many, or a class if the clone is expanded.

j_call | clone_size | v_call | d_call | cdr3_aa | cdr3_nt
TRBJ1-1 | few | TRBV19 | TRBD1 | CASGTGTGTEAFF | TGTGCCAGCGGGACAGGGACGGGCACTGAAGCTTTCTTT
TRBJ2-1 | - | TRBV15 | - | CATSRDPDSGVPQFF | TGTGCCACCAGCAGAGATCCGGATAGCGGAGTTCCGCAGTTCTTC
TRBJ1-2 | - | TRBV7-9 | TRBD1 | CASSPRQGLVYGYTF | TGTGCCAGCAGCCCCAGACAGGGTCTTGTGTATGGCTACACCTTC
TRBJ2-5 | - | TRBV28 | TRBD1 | CASSSGTALKETQYF | TGTGCCAGCAGTTCCGGGACAGCTCTGAAAGAGACCCAGTACTTC
TRBJ2-3 | - | TRBV10-3 | - | CAISLDLPDTQYF | TGTGCCATCAGCCTGGACTTGCCAGATACGCAGTATTTT
TRBJ2-7 | once | TRBV6-5 | - | CASSYSAAGSGYEQYF | TGTGCCAGCAGTTACTCGGCGGCGGGATCGGGCTACGAGCAGTACTTC
TRBJ1-1 | few | TRBV6-5 | - | CASTHTGDTEAFF | TGTGCCAGCACTCACACGGGTGACACTGAAGCTTTCTTT
TRBJ2-5 | - | TRBV9 | - | CASSVEERVGAETQYF | TGTGCCAGCAGCGTAGAGGAGCGGGTAGGGGCAGAGACCCAGTACTTC
TRBJ2-7 | - | TRBV6-1 | - | CASSEGAGGSLYEQYF | TGTGCCAGCAGTGAAGGCGCAGGTGGGAGCCTCTACGAGCAGTACTTC
TRBJ1-4 | - | TRBV5-1 | - | CASSLVQAPRSKLFF | TGCGCCAGCAGCTTGGTACAGGCACCTCGATCAAAACTGTTTTTT
TRBJ1-3 | - | TRBV7-6 | - | CASSPPGPVSGNTIYF | TGTGCCAGCAGCCCCCCGGGTCCGGTCTCTGGAAACACCATATATTTT
TRBJ2-3 | - | TRBV5-1 | TRBD2 | CASSGLAGRGTDTQYF | TGCGCCAGCAGCGGATTAGCGGGAAGAGGCACAGATACGCAGTATTTT
TRBJ2-1 | - | TRBV4-3 | TRBD1 | CASSHIGQGAPEQFF | TGCGCCAGCAGCCATATCGGACAGGGGGCCCCTGAGCAGTTCTTC
TRBJ1-5 | - | TRBV6-6 | TRBD1 | CASSRGQGGNQPQNF | TGTGCCAGCAGTAGAGGACAGGGGGGGAATCAGCCCCAGAATTTT
TRBJ1-1 | - | TRBV30 | - | CAWSGMNTEAFF | TGTGCCTGGAGTGGTATGAACACTGAAGCTTTCTTT
TRBJ2-1 | - | TRBV4-1 | - | CASSQGLVYNEQFF | TGCGCCAGCAGCCAAGGACTAGTATACAATGAGCAGTTCTTC
TRBJ2-1 | - | TRBV6-1 | - | CASSEEPDRVRHEQFF | TGTGCCAGCAGTGAAGAGCCGGATCGGGTGAGGCATGAGCAGTTCTTC
TRBJ2-3 | - | TRBV25-1 | TRBD1 | CASSETGVRTDTQYF | TGTGCCAGCAGTGAAACAGGGGTGCGAACAGATACGCAGTATTTT
TRBJ1-5 | - | TRBV28 | TRBD1 | CASSLGQGNQPQHF | TGTGCCAGCAGCCTTGGACAGGGCAATCAGCCCCAGCATTTT
TRBJ2-7 | - | TRBV6-5 | - | CASSYHRTNDYEQYF | TGTGCCAGCAGTTACCATCGCACAAACGACTACGAGCAGTACTTC
TRBJ2-2 | - | TRBV7-3 | TRBD1 | CASRPPGQGNTGELFF | TGTGCCAGCAGGCCGCCGGGACAGGGGAACACCGGGGAGCTGTTTTTT
TRBJ1-4 | - | TRBV6-5 | - | CASSYGGVNEKLFF | TGTGCCAGCAGTTACGGGGGCGTTAATGAAAAACTGTTTTTT
TRBJ2-7 | - | TRBV12-5 | - | CASGLYRDWSSYEQYF | TGTGCTAGTGGTTTGTACCGGGACTGGAGCTCCTACGAGCAGTACTTC
TRBJ1-1 | few | TRBV30 | - | CAWSVEQEAYEAFF | TGTGCCTGGAGTGTTGAGCAGGAGGCGTATGAAGCTTTCTTT
TRBJ2-7 | - | TRBV5-4 | TRBD2 | CASSREPSGYYEQYF | TGTGCCAGCAGCCGGGAGCCTAGCGGGTATTACGAGCAGTACTTC
TRBJ1-1 | - | TRBV27 | - | CASSWGRGRTEAFF | TGTGCCAGCAGTTGGGGCAGGGGAAGGACTGAAGCTTTCTTT
TRBJ2-7 | - | TRBV9 | TRBD2 | CASSPRPPLAELGTPGEQYF | TGTGCCAGCAGCCCAAGGCCCCCACTAGCGGAGCTGGGCACCCCGGGCGAGCAGTACTTC
TRBJ2-1 | - | TRBV28 | TRBD1 | CASSHLPGGVTLIGNEQFF | TGTGCCAGCAGCCACCTACCAGGGGGCGTAACTTTAATTGGGAATGAGCAGTTCTTC
TRBJ2-1 | - | TRBV6-4 | TRBD2 | CASSELISGPAEQFF | TGTGCCAGCAGTGAGCTTATTAGCGGGCCCGCGGAGCAGTTCTTC
TRBJ1-2 | - | TRBV19 | TRBD1 | CASSADRVNHGYTF | TGTGCCAGTAGCGCGGACAGGGTCAACCATGGCTACACCTTC
TRBJ1-3 | - | TRBV5-6 | - | CASSLGGGPGNTIYF | TGTGCCAGCAGCTTGGGAGGGGGTCCCGGAAACACCATATATTTT
TRBJ2-5 | - | TRBV5-1 | - | CASSLSRVNQETQYF | TGCGCCAGCAGCTTGTCCAGGGTAAACCAAGAGACCCAGTACTTC
TRBJ2-1 | - | TRBV25-1 | TRBD2 | CASSEFNGRPNEQFF | TGTGCCAGCAGTGAATTCAACGGGAGGCCCAATGAGCAGTTCTTC
TRBJ2-5 | - | TRBV11-2 | TRBD2 | CASSFPLTGTSGQETQYF | TGTGCCAGCAGCTTTCCCCTGACCGGGACTAGCGGACAAGAGACCCAGTACTTC
TRBJ2-7 | - | TRBV28 | TRBD1 | CASRMTGAYEQYF | TGTGCCAGCAGAATGACAGGGGCCTACGAGCAGTACTTC
TRBJ2-7 | - | TRBV10-3 | - | CAISESGRISSYEQYF | TGTGCCATCAGTGAGTCGGGGCGTATAAGCTCCTACGAGCAGTACTTC
TRBJ1-1 | few | TRBV5-6 | - | CASSLVQGNTEAFF | TGTGCCAGCAGCTTGGTACAGGGGAACACTGAAGCTTTCTTT
TRBJ1-5 | - | TRBV30 | - | CASGTDNQPQHF | TGTGCTTCCGGGACTGACAATCAGCCCCAGCATTTT
TRBJ2-1 | few | TRBV10-2 | - | CASSLQGRDEQFF | TGCGCCAGCAGTTTACAGGGTAGGGATGAGCAGTTCTTC
TRBJ1-2 | - | TRBV18 | TRBD1 | CASSPTTQGPSGYTF | TGTGCCAGCTCACCGACAACACAGGGGCCTAGTGGCTACACCTTC
TRBJ2-7 | - | TRBV18 | TRBD1 | CASSPGQGSYEQYF | TGTGCCAGCTCACCGGGACAGGGGTCCTACGAGCAGTACTTC
TRBJ2-7 | - | TRBV7-8 | TRBD2 | CASSLATLAGGLQYF | TGTGCCAGCAGCTTAGCGACCCTAGCGGGAGGGCTGCAGTACTTC
TRBJ2-4 | once | TRBV4-1 | - | CASSQARGENIQYF | TGCGCCAGCAGCCAAGCCAGGGGAGAAAACATTCAGTACTTC
TRBJ2-1 | - | TRBV27 | - | CASSLGQLYNEQFF | TGTGCCAGCAGTCTAGGACAGCTCTACAATGAGCAGTTCTTC
TRBJ1-2 | - | TRBV5-1 | - | CASHPGNNYGYTF | TGCGCCAGTCACCCGGGGAACAACTATGGCTACACCTTC
TRBJ2-3 | once | TRBV6-5 | TRBD2 | CASSPGLAGADTQYF | TGTGCCAGCAGTCCCGGACTAGCGGGAGCAGATACGCAGTATTTT
TRBJ1-2 | - | TRBV5-1 | - | CASSPPGVNYGYTF | TGCGCCAGCAGCCCTCCGGGGGTGAACTATGGCTACACCTTC
TRBJ1-4 | - | TRBV2 | - | CASISQGRILFF | TGTGCCAGCATTAGCCAGGGGCGAATACTGTTTTTT